This T cell receptor beta chain comes out of a study of blood T cell repertoires in COVID-19. Study information: T cells, B-cell-depleted T cells, or PBMCs supplied cDNA or gDNA.

Trimming removed 3 bases from V and 2 bases from J; junction bases left unmatched: 2. CDR3 length: 14 residues. Germline V CDR1 and CDR2: KGHSH, LQKENI. Per the authors' pipeline: Amplification from reference gene primers served as the basis for estimated nucleated cell counts. Method: immunoSEQ multiplex PCR; TCRdb's copy keeps in-frame clones and lacks some. V and J calls and clone size are copied from that table; D and trimming were computed from the DNA. The repertoire holds about 220,000 clones, with 80% to 85% as singletons. The sample taken for sequencing was peripheral blood. This sequence was found in a young man with active or convalescent COVID-19. The V gene is TRBV18, the J gene TRBJ2-7, with 9 bases aligning to TRBD1. DNA of the CDR3: TGTGCCAGCTCACCGACAGGGGGGGCCTACGAGCAGTACTTC. Its protein product is CASSPTGGAYEQYF.